These 15 T cell receptor beta chains originate from one sample sequenced in a study of blood T cells in healthy people across ages. For the second PCR, which ran for about 7 to 11 cycles, a sample-barcoded 5' primer and a J-beta primer mix were used. TCRdb reprocessed the 5' RACE reads with MiXCR, giving one entry per CDR3 protein. The sample has around 1.5 million distinct CDR3 sequences; approximately 63% are singletons. The sample was blood. The receptors here all came from a man younger than 35 in good health.

The chain has TRBV7-2 and TRBJ2-7, with D hard to call. Trimming cost V 6 bases and J 3 bases, with 15 bases left between them. The CDR3 has 14 residues. Germline V gene lookup returns CDR1 SGHTA and CDR2 FQGNSA. CDR3 region: CASRPLTSSYEQYF. CDR3 coding DNA: TGTGCCAGCAGACCCTTAACATCGAGCTACGAGCAGTACTTC. The variable domain in full, with the rest retrieved from reference TRBV7-2 and TRBJ2-7, is GAGVSQSPSNKVTEKGKDVELRCDPISGHTALYWYRQSLGQGLEFLIYFQGNSAPDKSGLPSDRFSAERTGGSVSTLTIQRTQQEDSAVYLCASRPLTSSYEQYFGPGTRLTVT.

The chain uses TRBV27 and TRBJ2-4; 7 positions match TRBD1. Trimming cost V 1 base and J 13 bases; bases outside gene matches: 10. The CDR3 is made up of 14 amino acids. The germline CDR1 and CDR2 sequences are MNHEY and SMNVEV (reference sequence). The CDR3 sequence: CASSLWGQSGEQYF. DNA for the CDR3: TGTGCCAGCAGTTTATGGGGACAGTCGGGTGAGCAGTACTTC.

There are a few counts of this clonotype. V and J are TRBV6-6 and TRBJ2-1; 7 positions match TRBD2. The germline gives CDR1 MNHNY, CDR2 SVGAGI (reference sequence). Unmatched junction bases numbered 6, after V lost 2 bases and J lost 5 bases. This CDR3 comprises 15 residues. The CDR3 coding sequence is TGTGCCAGCAGTTACCAGGGAGGGAGGGACAATGAGCAGTTCTTC. Translation gives CASSYQGGRDNEQFF.

The DNA of the CDR3 is TGTGCCAGCAGTTTATCGGGCTTCGGGACAGATACGCAGTATTTT. Translating gives CASSLSGFGTDTQYF. The gene calls are TRBV27 and TRBJ2-3; no clear D gene. The germline V gene has CDR1 MNHEY and CDR2 SMNVEV (reference sequence). Trimming shortened V by 0 bases and J by 3 bases, and 10 bases separated the two germline ends. The CDR3 has 15 amino acids.

In its sample, this clonotype was seen a few times. The chain carries TRBV20-1 and TRBJ2-3; D ambiguous. The ends were cut back, 3 bases at V and 6 bases at J, with 10 bases in the middle. Germline assignment: CDR1 DFQATT and CDR2 SNEGSKA (reference sequence). The CDR3 totals 12 residues. CDR3 protein: CSARGPGDTQYF. The CDR3 nucleotides are TGCAGTGCTAGGGGCCCCGGGGATACGCAGTATTTT.

This clonotype was recorded many times. The chain uses TRBV2 and TRBJ2-1; D call uncertain. This CDR3 region has 11 residues. Germline V gene sequence: CDR1 SNHLY, CDR2 FYNNEI. Deletions cut 6 bases from V and 6 bases from J, with 6 bases between. This CDR3 is CASSRFNEQFF. DNA of the CDR3: TGTGCCAGCAGCCGTTTCAATGAGCAGTTCTTC.

The chain couples TRBV7-9 to TRBJ2-5, with D possibly being TRBD2 (5 bases). Gene TRBJ2-4 matches the end of the DNA better, so the J call may be wrong. In germline, CDR1 is SEHNR, CDR2 FQNEAQ (reference sequence). The CDR3 sequence is 16 residues long. CDR3 residues: CASSLSSGFDKNIQYF. The CDR3 DNA is TGTGCCAGCAGCTTAAGTTCGGGGTTCGACAAAAACATTCAGTACTTC.

The chain joins TRBV4-3 to TRBJ1-1; no reliable D call. CDR1 is LGHNA, CDR2 YSLEER, per germline. CDR3 size: 14 residues. Trimming shortened V by 0 bases and J by 4 bases, and 9 bases separated the two germline ends. The CDR3 coding sequence is TGCGCCAGCAGCCAAGATTACAGCCTCACTGAAGCTTTCTTT. Its translation: CASSQDYSLTEAFF.

J is TRBJ2-3 and V is TRBV7-9; 9 bases are a match to TRBD2. Germline assignment: CDR1 SEHNR and CDR2 FQNEAQ (reference sequence). This CDR3 has 13 amino acids. V dropped 7 bases and J dropped 4; count of bases not matched to a gene: 3. For the CDR3, the DNA is TGTGCCAGCATAGCGGGAGCGGCAGATACGCAGTATTTT. Translating gives CASIAGAADTQYF.

V gene TRBV4-1 combines with J gene TRBJ2-1, with 8 bases that match TRBD2. The germline gives CDR1 MGHRA, CDR2 YSYEKL. The J segment lost 7 bases and the V segment lost 3 bases, leaving 8 bases of the junction unmatched. There are 15 residues in the CDR3. CDR3 sequence reads: CASSHVIGGANEQFF. The CDR3 DNA reads TGCGCCAGCAGCCATGTGATCGGGGGGGCTAATGAGCAGTTCTTC.

The genes are TRBV20-1 and TRBJ2-1; the D gene is possibly TRBD2 (5 bases). Germline V CDR1 and CDR2: DFQATT, SNEGSKA (reference sequence). This CDR3 is built from 15 residues. V lost 0 bases and J 3 bases, leaving 12 bases between the germline ends. CDR3 DNA: TGCAGTGCTAGAGATGTGGAGCGGAGCTACAATGAGCAGTTCTTC. It specifies CSARDVERSYNEQFF.

The J gene is TRBJ1-6, the V gene TRBV7-2, with D maybe TRBD1 (6 bases). This CDR3 spans 13 amino acids. Germline CDR1 SGHTA, CDR2 FQGNSA. With 5 bases removed from V and 7 bases from J, the gap between germline ends came to 9 bases. In DNA form, the CDR3 reads TGTGCCAGCAGCGGACAGCAAAATTCACCCCTCCACTTT. It yields the protein CASSGQQNSPLHF.

The V gene is TRBV20-1, the J gene TRBJ2-1; no reliable D call. V shed 1 base and J shed 4 bases, with 5 bases lying between them. The length of the CDR3 is 12 residues. Germline CDR1 is DFQATT and CDR2 is SNEGSKA (reference sequence). This CDR3 reads CSARVLYNEQFF. The CDR3 DNA follows: TGCAGTGCTAGAGTCCTATACAATGAGCAGTTCTTC.

This clonotype was counted between two and nine times. This rearrangement joins TRBV3-1 to TRBJ2-7; unclear D gene. Germline CDR1 reads LGHDT; CDR2 reads YNNKEL (reference sequence). This CDR3 is built from 15 residues. The V and J ends lost 2 bases and 5 bases respectively, with 16 bases between them. CDR3 DNA sequence: TGTGCCAGCAGCCAACTTCTGAGGTCTCCCAACGAGCAGTACTTC. As protein: CASSQLLRSPNEQYF.

The CDR3 DNA is TGTGCCAGCAGCTTATATCCCACAGGCTGGGGTTACGAGCAGTACTTC. This codes for CASSLYPTGWGYEQYF. V and J are TRBV7-2 and TRBJ2-7, with a weak D call TRBD1 (5 bases). Germline-derived CDR1 and CDR2 are SGHTA and FQGNSA. CDR3 size: 16 residues. Trimming left V 2 bases short and J 4 bases short, with 18 bases between.